Listed below are T cell receptor beta chains from one sample, sequenced in a study of cytomegalovirus exposure and HLA in healthy donors. Measured with immunoSEQ multiplex PCR; TCRdb has only the in-frame clones, and not every one. The sample shows 120,000 to 150,000 clones, 75% to 80% of them seen only once. The sequencing sample was made of PBMCs. These receptors were taken from a man aged 18 to 30 in good health and CMV-seronegative. CDR3s include the opening cysteine and the closing phenylalanine or tryptophan. D genes are given only for firm matches. The listing skips clone size in some rows; elsewhere it reads once, few, many or a size class.

abundance	v_gene	d_gene	j_gene	CDR3nt	CDR3aa
once	TRBV5-1	TRBD1	TRBJ2-5	TGCGCCAGCAGCTTGAGTCCCGGGACAGGGGACGAGACCCAGTACTTC	CASSLSPGTGDETQYF
-	TRBV29-1	-	TRBJ2-7	TGCAGCGTTGGGACAGCGTACGAGCAGTACTTC	CSVGTAYEQYF
-	TRBV12-5	-	TRBJ2-1	TGTGCTAGTGGTCCGGGGGACGGACTCTACAATGAGCAGTTCTTC	CASGPGDGLYNEQFF
once	TRBV5-1	-	TRBJ2-3	TGCGCCAGCAGCTTGATCGGGGGTTTGGGAGATACGCAGTATTTT	CASSLIGGLGDTQYF
-	TRBV5-4	-	TRBJ2-3	TGTGCCAGCAGCCGCGGGGCGGCCTTGAGCACAGATACGCAGTATTTT	CASSRGAALSTDTQYF
few	TRBV5-1	-	TRBJ2-2	TGCGCCAGCAGCCCGGACAAGGCAAACTCGAACACCGGGGAGCTGTTTTTT	CASSPDKANSNTGELFF
-	TRBV28	TRBD1	TRBJ1-5	TGTGCCAGCAGTCGCGCGACAGGGTCCCTCCAGCCCCAGCATTTT	CASSRATGSLQPQHF
-	TRBV11-2	TRBD1	TRBJ1-2	TGTGCCAGCAGCTCTACGACAGGGAATGGCTACACCTTC	CASSSTTGNGYTF
-	TRBV5-4	TRBD1	TRBJ1-2	TGTGCCAGCAGCTTGGGAGACAGGGTTGACGGCTACACCTTC	CASSLGDRVDGYTF
few	TRBV7-2	-	TRBJ2-6	TGTGCCAGCAGCTCAGGCTCTGGGGCCAACGTCCTGACTTTC	CASSSGSGANVLTF
-	TRBV6-1	TRBD1	TRBJ1-1	TGTGCCAGCAGGAGGACAGGGACCGGGCTCGCTGAAGCTTTCTTT	CASRRTGTGLAEAFF
-	TRBV30	-	TRBJ1-2	TGTGCCTGGAGTGTTGAAGGGAGCTTGGGGAGAGATGGCTACACCTTC	CAWSVEGSLGRDGYTF
-	TRBV27	-	TRBJ2-3	TGTGCCAGCAGTTTCGGGAGTCCAGATACGCAGTATTTT	CASSFGSPDTQYF
-	TRBV28	-	TRBJ2-7	TGTGCCAGCAGCCTACCCAGGGTTCCCTACGAGCAGTACTTC	CASSLPRVPYEQYF
once	TRBV6-1	TRBD2	TRBJ2-3	TGTGCCAGCAGTGAATCGAGCGGGGGAGATACGCAGTATTTT	CASSESSGGDTQYF
-	TRBV14	-	TRBJ1-6	TGTGCCAGCAGCCAAACCGGGGTCATCGATAATTCACCCCTCCACTTT	CASSQTGVIDNSPLHF
-	TRBV19	-	TRBJ1-2	TGTGCCAGTAGGAAAACAGTTCGCTATGGCTACACCTTC	CASRKTVRYGYTF
-	TRBV9	-	TRBJ1-6	TGTGCCAGCAGCGTAGAGACAACGGGGTATAATTCACCCCTCCACTTT	CASSVETTGYNSPLHF
-	TRBV29-1	-	TRBJ1-1	TGCAGCGGAGGAGGGGCCACGAACACTGAAGCTTTCTTT	CSGGGATNTEAFF
-	TRBV15	-	TRBJ1-1	TGTGCCACCAGCAGAGATTCGGGGGGCACTGAAGCCTTCTTT	CATSRDSGGTEAFF
-	TRBV19	-	TRBJ2-7	TGTGCCAGTAGTATGTCAACTCGCGACGAGCAGTACTTC	CASSMSTRDEQYF
-	TRBV11-2	-	TRBJ2-1	TGTGCCAGCAGCTTCCTGAATAGCGGTTCCTACAATGAGCAGTTCTTC	CASSFLNSGSYNEQFF
few	TRBV29-1	TRBD1	TRBJ2-1	TGCAGCGTTGGGTTCAGGGGGCGAGGTAATGAGCAGTTCTTC	CSVGFRGRGNEQFF
-	TRBV11-2	-	TRBJ1-2	TGTGCCAGCAGCCCCCAGGGATCCCTCTATGGCTACACCTTC	CASSPQGSLYGYTF
-	TRBV5-6	-	TRBJ2-7	TGTGCCAGCAGCTCGACTAGTTGGAACGAGCAGTACTTC	CASSSTSWNEQYF
-	TRBV7-2	TRBD1	TRBJ1-5	TGTGCCAGCCTATACACAGGGGGAAATCAGCCCCAGCATTTT	CASLYTGGNQPQHF
-	TRBV19	-	TRBJ2-7	TGTGCCACCTCGGGACAAAACTACGAGCAGTACTTC	CATSGQNYEQYF
-	TRBV4-1	TRBD2	TRBJ2-1	TGCGCCAGCAGCCAAGCTCGCGGGAGGGCATCTTACTCCTACAATGAGCAGTTCTTC	CASSQARGRASYSYNEQFF
-	TRBV14	TRBD2	TRBJ2-1	TGTGCCAGTGAACTAGCGCCCCTTACCAATGAGCAGTTCTTC	CASELAPLTNEQFF
-	TRBV29-1	TRBD1	TRBJ1-1	TGCAGCGTTCGACGGACAGGGAATACTGAAGCTTTCTTT	CSVRRTGNTEAFF
-	TRBV29-1	-	TRBJ1-4	TGCAGCGTTGTCGACTCAGTGATTGGAAAGGAAAAACTGTTTTTT	CSVVDSVIGKEKLFF
-	TRBV6-1	TRBD1	TRBJ2-7	TGTGCCAGCAGTAAAGACGGGACAGGGGGCCGCGAGCAGTACTTC	CASSKDGTGGREQYF
-	TRBV4-2	TRBD1	TRBJ1-5	TGTGCCAGCAGCTCGTCCGCGCGGACAGGGGCCAGAGAGCCCCAGCATTTT	CASSSSARTGAREPQHF
-	TRBV27	-	TRBJ2-3	TGTGCCAGCAGTTTTCGGAGGGGGCGTACAGATACGCAGTATTTT	CASSFRRGRTDTQYF
-	TRBV19	TRBD1	TRBJ2-3	TGTGCCAGTAGTCCTCGGGGGGGACAGGGGAGCACAGATACGCAGTATTTT	CASSPRGGQGSTDTQYF
-	TRBV7-7	TRBD1	TRBJ2-5	TGTGCCAGCAGCTCCGGGACAGGCACCCAAGAGACCCAGTACTTC	CASSSGTGTQETQYF
-	TRBV10-3	-	TRBJ2-1	TGTGCCATCAGCGGCTGGGGAGATGAGCAGTTCTTC	CAISGWGDEQFF
-	TRBV5-6	TRBD1	TRBJ1-6	TGTGCCAGCAGCGACAGGGGATTCAGCTCCTATAATTCACCCCTCCACTTT	CASSDRGFSSYNSPLHF
once	TRBV18	-	TRBJ1-2	TGTGCCAGCTCACCACCGGGGGGTGGTCTGTCGAGCGGCTACACCTTC	CASSPPGGGLSSGYTF
-	TRBV15	-	TRBJ2-7	TGTGCCACCAGCAGCGCGCTTGGGGGGTCCTACGAGCAGTACTTC	CATSSALGGSYEQYF
-	TRBV7-9	-	TRBJ1-2	TGTGCCAGCAGCCCGAGACAGATAAACTATGGCTACACCTTC	CASSPRQINYGYTF
few	TRBV5-4	-	TRBJ2-1	TGTGCCAGCAGCTCTGACCTTGAGGGGGACAATGAGCAGTTCTTC	CASSSDLEGDNEQFF
-	TRBV7-8	-	TRBJ2-5	TGTGCCAGCAGCCGAGACAGACAAGAGACCCAGTACTTC	CASSRDRQETQYF
once	TRBV9	TRBD2	TRBJ2-1	TGTGCCAGCAGCCTCGGGCGGGAGGGCAACAATGAGCAGTTCTTC	CASSLGREGNNEQFF
-	TRBV10-1	-	TRBJ2-3	TGCGCCAGCAGTGTTACAGGGAAGGGCGTTCCGCAGTATTTT	CASSVTGKGVPQYF
-	TRBV9	TRBD1	TRBJ1-2	TGTGCCAGCACCTCCTCTGGACAGGCGCCATTTCTCTACACCTTC	CASTSSGQAPFLYTF
-	TRBV27	-	TRBJ2-7	TGTGCCAGCAGCCTGGGGAGGCAAAGTTACGAGCAGTACTTC	CASSLGRQSYEQYF
-	TRBV15	-	TRBJ1-2	TGTGCCACCAGCAGACCGATGGCCGGCTACACCTTC	CATSRPMAGYTF
-	TRBV30	TRBD2	TRBJ2-7	TGTGCCTGGAGTTTTACAAGCGGGAGTACCTACGAGCAGTACTTC	CAWSFTSGSTYEQYF
-	TRBV5-4	TRBD1	TRBJ2-7	TGTGCCAGCAGCTTAGGACAGGGAGACGAGCAGTACTTC	CASSLGQGDEQYF
-	TRBV25-1	-	TRBJ2-5	TGTGCCAGCACCCCGAAGGAGAAACCCCAAGAGACCCAGTACTTC	CASTPKEKPQETQYF
-	TRBV28	-	TRBJ2-1	TGTGCCAGCAGTTTACTAGGACAGCCGAGCCCCTACAATGAGCAGTTCTTC	CASSLLGQPSPYNEQFF
once	TRBV2	TRBD1	TRBJ1-1	TGTGCCAGCAGTGAAGCGCCTGGGACAGGTAACACTGAAGCTTTCTTT	CASSEAPGTGNTEAFF
once	TRBV5-7	-	TRBJ2-1	TGTGCCAGCAGGTACCCTATGTTAATCATCTATGAGCAGTTCTTC	CASRYPMLIIYEQFF
-	TRBV30	TRBD2	TRBJ2-4	TGTGCCTGGAGTGTAGGGACTAGCGGAGCCAAAAACATTCAGTACTTC	CAWSVGTSGAKNIQYF
-	TRBV4-1	TRBD1	TRBJ1-6	TGCGCCAGCAGCCCGGGAGACAGGGGCTATAATTCACCCCTCCACTTT	CASSPGDRGYNSPLHF
few	TRBV6-5	TRBD2	TRBJ2-1	TGTGCCAGCCGGCAAGCGGGAGTAAGGGAGCAGTTCTTC	CASRQAGVREQFF
-	TRBV7-3	TRBD2	TRBJ2-1	TGTGCCAGCAGCTTAACGTCCTTGGGGCGGGGGGCCTACAATGAGCAGTTCTTC	CASSLTSLGRGAYNEQFF
once	TRBV10-3	-	TRBJ1-2	TGTGCCATCAGTGCGGAGGGGCGCAACTATGGCTACACCTTC	CAISAEGRNYGYTF
-	TRBV9	-	TRBJ1-1	TGTGCCAGCAGCGGGGGGGACACTGAAGCTTTCTTT	CASSGGDTEAFF